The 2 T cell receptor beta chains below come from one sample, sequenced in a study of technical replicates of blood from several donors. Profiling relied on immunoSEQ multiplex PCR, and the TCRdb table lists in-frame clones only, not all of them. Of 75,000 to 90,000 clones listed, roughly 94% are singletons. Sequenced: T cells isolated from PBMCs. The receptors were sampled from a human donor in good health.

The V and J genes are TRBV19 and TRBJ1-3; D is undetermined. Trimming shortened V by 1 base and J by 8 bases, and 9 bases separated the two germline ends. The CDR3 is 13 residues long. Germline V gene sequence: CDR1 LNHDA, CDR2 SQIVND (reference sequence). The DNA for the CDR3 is TGTGCCAGTAGTATAGCGGGGTCGGACACCATATATTTT. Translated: CASSIAGSDTIYF.

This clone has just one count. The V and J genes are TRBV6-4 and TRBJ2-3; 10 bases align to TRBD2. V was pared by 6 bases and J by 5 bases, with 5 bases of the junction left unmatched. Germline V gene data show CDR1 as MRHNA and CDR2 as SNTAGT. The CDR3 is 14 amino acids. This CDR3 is CASSPSGSIDTQYF. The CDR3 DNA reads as TGTGCCAGCAGCCCTAGCGGGAGTATAGATACGCAGTATTTT.